A single sample is the source of the 28 T cell receptor beta chains below, sequenced in a study of T cell responses to AZD1222 COVID-19 vaccine. Profiling relied on immunoSEQ multiplex PCR, and the TCRdb table lists in-frame clones only, not all of them. The sample lists 90,000 or so clones, 89% seen once, with approximately 5% in the top ten. Material: peripheral blood, obtained 28 days after the second AZD1222 dose. Receptors were obtained from an adult who received the AZD1222 COVID-19 vaccine.

This chain links TRBV6-4 with TRBJ1-2; D not certain. CDR3 size: 14 residues. With 5 bases removed from V and 2 bases from J, the gap between germline ends came to 12 bases. Germline-derived CDR1 and CDR2 are MRHNA and SNTAGT. CDR3 sequence reads: CASSPGRTNYGYTF. CDR3 DNA sequence: TGTGCCAGCAGTCCGGGCAGGACGAACTATGGCTACACCTTC.

This clone showed up just a few times. The chain has TRBV28 and TRBJ1-5, with D unclear. This CDR3 is built from 11 residues. CDR1 and CDR2 (germline): MDHEN, SYDVKM. V was trimmed by 2 bases and J by 7 bases, leaving 3 bases between them. The CDR3 sequence: CASSLGQPQHF. CDR3 DNA: TGTGCCAGCAGTTTAGGGCAGCCCCAGCATTTT.

This rearrangement joins TRBV9 to TRBJ1-1; D possibly corresponds to TRBD1 (5 bases). Germline assignment: CDR1 SGDLS and CDR2 YYNGEE. The CDR3 totals 15 residues. Trimming left V 1 base short and J 6 bases short, with 16 bases between. In nucleotides, the CDR3 is TGTGCCAGCAGCGTATCGGCAGGGAACTATGCTGAAGCTTTCTTT. This codes for CASSVSAGNYAEAFF.

The V and J genes are TRBV6-5 and TRBJ1-6; no clear D. Trimming shortened V by 2 bases and J by 14 bases, and 16 bases separated the two germline ends. Germline V lookup: CDR1 MNHEY, CDR2 SVGAGI. The CDR3 contains 14 residues. The CDR3 DNA follows: TGTGCCAGCAGTTACGTTACTGGTGTTCAGGCCCTCCACTTT. Translated: CASSYVTGVQALHF.

The rearrangement links TRBV6-1 to TRBJ1-5; 8 bases fit TRBD1. Trimming at V came to 4 bases and at J to 1 base, leaving 6 bases not matched to a gene. Germline CDR1 and CDR2: MNHNS and SASEGT. The CDR3 contains 16 residues. CDR3 residues: CASSAGTGQSNQPQHF. For the CDR3, the DNA is TGTGCCAGCAGTGCGGGGACAGGCCAAAGCAATCAGCCCCAGCATTTT.

This chain joins TRBV4-1 and TRBJ1-3; 8 positions match TRBD1. The CDR3 sequence is 15 residues long. Trimming cost V 4 bases and J 2 bases; bases outside gene matches: 4. CDR1 is MGHRA and CDR2 is YSYEKL in the germline V gene. CDR3 DNA: TGCGCCAGCAGCCGACCGACAGGGGCTGGAAACACCATATATTTT. Protein sequence: CASSRPTGAGNTIYF.

The V gene is TRBV5-1, the J gene TRBJ2-2; D not certain. Trimming shortened V by 7 bases and J by 0 bases, and 10 bases separated the two germline ends. Per germline, CDR1 SGHRS and CDR2 YFSETQ. The CDR3 covers 14 residues. This CDR3 reads CASAAGSNTGELFF. In DNA form, the CDR3 reads TGCGCCAGCGCAGCAGGATCGAACACCGGGGAGCTGTTTTTT.

The gene calls are TRBV19 and TRBJ1-5; tentatively, D is TRBD1 (5 bases). The CDR3 consists of 15 residues. Germline values: CDR1 LNHDA, CDR2 SQIVND (reference sequence). V lost 3 bases, J lost 6 bases, and 15 bases lay in between. The CDR3: CASSIPGIDSQPQHF. The CDR3 DNA reads as TGTGCCAGTAGTATCCCAGGGATAGATAGTCAGCCCCAGCATTTT.

The genes are TRBV6-6 and TRBJ1-2; no reliable D call. The CDR3 length is 11 residues. V gave up 4 bases and J gave up 7 bases, with 7 bases separating them. Per germline, CDR1 MNHNY and CDR2 SVGAGI (reference sequence). CDR3: CASSFSGGYTF. The DNA of the CDR3 is TGTGCCAGCAGTTTCTCGGGTGGCTACACCTTC.

The chain links TRBV5-5 to TRBJ2-3; possible D gene TRBD2, 6 bases. The germline V gene has CDR1 SGHKS and CDR2 YYEKEE (reference sequence). The CDR3 runs to 16 residues. The V end lost 0 bases, the J end lost 0 bases, and 11 bases lay between the germline ends. DNA of the CDR3: TGTGCCAGCAGCTTGGACGTTGCGGGGAGCACAGATACGCAGTATTTT. It is translated as CASSLDVAGSTDTQYF.

The V call is TRBV6-5, the J call TRBJ1-1; D perhaps matches TRBD1 (6 bases). CDR1 MNHEY and CDR2 SVGAGI come from the germline V gene. The ends were cut back, 2 bases at V and 2 bases at J, with 9 bases in the middle. CDR3 size: 14 residues. The CDR3 sequence: CASSYIRGNTEAFF. The CDR3 DNA follows: TGTGCCAGCAGTTACATCAGGGGCAACACTGAAGCTTTCTTT.

The sample holds one count of this clone. The chain recombines TRBV30 with TRBJ1-4, with a possible D match to TRBD1 (6 bases). The CDR3 extends over 13 amino acids. Germline V CDR1 and CDR2: GTSNPN, SVGIG (reference sequence). The germline V and J ends were trimmed by 4 bases and 4 bases, with 10 bases remaining between them. In nucleotides, the CDR3 is TGTGCCTGGACTGGGGGCGGTAATGAAAAACTGTTTTTT. Its translation is CAWTGGGNEKLFF.

This rearrangement joins TRBV15 to TRBJ1-1; weak D call: TRBD1 (5 bases). In germline, CDR1 is LNHNV, CDR2 YYDKDF (reference sequence). The CDR3 consists of 14 residues. The ends were cut back, 6 bases at V and 6 bases at J, with 17 bases in the middle. CDR3 bases: TGTGCCACCAGTCTGTCCAGGGAATTTTCTGAAGCTTTCTTT. The encoded protein is CATSLSREFSEAFF.

This clone was detected only once. This chain connects TRBV5-6 to TRBJ2-3; TRBD2 is a possible D gene (5 bases). The CDR3 length is 16 residues. V was clipped by 0 bases and J by 4 bases, with 15 bases between them. Per germline, CDR1 SGHDT and CDR2 YYEEEE. This CDR3 reads CASSLAGRRAADTQYF. DNA of the CDR3: TGTGCCAGCAGCTTGGCCGGAAGGCGGGCTGCAGATACGCAGTATTTT.

This clone occurred a few times. V and J are TRBV23-1 and TRBJ2-1; no definite D call. TRBV23-1 is marked as an open reading frame, function uncertain. V was cut by 2 bases and J by 7 bases, with 6 bases left in between. The CDR3 has 12 amino acids. The DNA of the CDR3 is TGCGCCAGCAGTCAAAGTGGGAATGAGCAGTTCTTC. It codes for CASSQSGNEQFF.

This clone was detected only a few times. The V call is TRBV7-2, the J call TRBJ2-7; the match to TRBD2 covers 7 bases. The trim removed 3 bases at V and 5 bases at J, leaving 10 bases unmatched. CDR1 SGHTA and CDR2 FQGNSA come from the germline V gene. The CDR3 runs to 15 residues. CDR3 residues: CASSFYLAVPNEQYF. CDR3 bases: TGTGCCAGCAGCTTCTATCTAGCGGTTCCTAACGAGCAGTACTTC.

J is TRBJ1-2 and V is TRBV19; no definite D call. Germline CDR1 and CDR2: LNHDA and SQIVND (reference sequence). The CDR3 sequence is 12 residues long. V gave up 6 bases and J gave up 2 bases, with 7 bases separating them. CDR3 amino acids: CASSRANYGYTF. The DNA for the CDR3 is TGTGCCAGTAGCCGCGCCAACTATGGCTACACCTTC.

CDR3 residues: CASRTGGGEDTQYF. The CDR3 nucleotides are TGTGCCAGCAGGACAGGTGGTGGGGAAGATACGCAGTATTTT. This rearrangement joins TRBV2 to TRBJ2-3; a weak D match, TRBD1 (6 bases). The CDR3 covers 14 residues. CDR1 is SNHLY and CDR2 is FYNNEI in the germline V gene. Between the trimmed V and J ends, which lost 6 bases and 5 bases, there was a span of 15 bases.

This chain uses TRBV19 with TRBJ1-5; TRBD1 might be the D (5 bases). CDR3 length: 16 residues. Trimming removed 5 bases at V and 3 bases at J, with 17 bases between. From germline, CDR1 is LNHDA and CDR2 SQIVND (reference sequence). This CDR3 is CASSVLGEIYNQPQHF. The CDR3 DNA reads TGTGCCAGTAGTGTATTGGGGGAAATCTACAATCAGCCCCAGCATTTT.

In this sample, this clone turned up a few times. V usage is TRBV4-2 and J usage is TRBJ2-1; 13 bases are shared with TRBD2. V lost 1 base and J lost 7; bases outside the gene matches: 4. The CDR3 extends over 16 amino acids. CDR1 LGHNA and CDR2 YNFKEQ come from the germline V gene. The CDR3 bases are TGTGCCAGCAGCCAAGGAGAACTAGCGGGGGGGAATGAGCAGTTCTTC. This gives the protein CASSQGELAGGNEQFF.

The rearrangement uses TRBV7-9 and TRBJ1-1; D ambiguous. From germline, CDR1 is SEHNR and CDR2 FQNEAQ (reference sequence). V dropped 1 base and J dropped 0 bases, with 12 bases sitting between them. This CDR3 is 16 amino acids long. CDR3 residues: CASSLGIPGLNTEAFF. Written as DNA, the CDR3 is TGTGCCAGCAGCTTAGGTATCCCAGGACTGAACACTGAAGCTTTCTTT. The full variable domain, with the rest looked up from reference TRBV7-9 and TRBJ1-1, is DTGVSQNPRHKITKRGQNVTFRCDPISEHNRLYWYRQTLGQGPEFLTYFQNEAQLEKSRLLSDRFSAERPKGSFSTLEIQRTEQGDSAMYLCASSLGIPGLNTEAFFGQGTRLTVV.

The chain uses TRBV6-5 and TRBJ1-2; 7 bases are a match to TRBD1. The J segment lost 4 bases and the V segment lost 3 bases, leaving 8 bases of the junction unmatched. Germline V gene data show CDR1 as MNHEY and CDR2 as SVGAGI. The CDR3 spans 15 residues. The CDR3 DNA sequence: TGTGCCAGCAGTTATAAGGCAGGGGGGGCCTATGGCTACACCTTC. This sequence encodes CASSYKAGGAYGYTF.

V usage is TRBV14 and J usage is TRBJ1-1, with D perhaps TRBD1 (6 bases). The CDR3 totals 15 residues. V was shortened by 0 bases and J by 0 bases, with 8 bases between the two germline ends. Per the germline V gene, CDR1 is SGHDN and CDR2 is FVKESK. The CDR3 DNA sequence: TGTGCCAGCAGCCAAGATACAGGGATGAACACTGAAGCTTTCTTT. It yields the protein CASSQDTGMNTEAFF.

The chain's CDR3 is CASSDRAYQPQHF. The DNA for the CDR3 is TGTGCCAGCAGTGACAGGGCGTATCAGCCCCAGCATTTT. V and J are TRBV6-2 or TRBV6-3 and TRBJ1-5; 7 bases are a match to TRBD1. J was trimmed by 5 bases and V by 5 bases; bases with no gene match: 3. Germline V CDR1 and CDR2: MNHEY, SVGEGT. This CDR3 is 13 amino acids long.

The CDR3 loop is CASRGSWNTEAFF. The CDR3 region has the DNA TGTGCCAGCAGGGGTTCTTGGAACACTGAAGCTTTCTTT. This chain connects TRBV12-3 or TRBV12-4 to TRBJ1-1, with D unresolved. V dropped 6 bases and J dropped 1 base, with 9 bases sitting between them. This CDR3 has 13 amino acids.

This clone showed up just a few times. The rearrangement links TRBV10-3 to TRBJ1-2, with D unclear. Looked up from germline, CDR1 is ENHRY and CDR2 is SYGVKD. This CDR3 contains 13 residues. Trimming stripped 0 bases from V and 5 bases from J, with 7 bases between. The CDR3 coding sequence is TGTGCCATCAGTGAGTCGTCGGTATATGGCTACACCTTC. It encodes CAISESSVYGYTF.

The chain combines TRBV4-3 with TRBJ2-6; 9 bases map to TRBD1. Per the germline V gene, CDR1 is LGHNA and CDR2 is YSLEER. The CDR3 spans 17 residues. V lost 5 bases, J lost 2 bases, and 7 bases stayed unmatched. The DNA of the CDR3 is TGCGCCAGCAGCTACTCTGGACAGGGGACTGGGGCCAACGTCCTGACTTTC. It is translated as CASSYSGQGTGANVLTF.

Here the CDR3 reads CASSWAGRDTQYF. As DNA, the CDR3 is TGTGCCAGCAGCTGGGCTGGGAGAGATACGCAGTATTTT. This sequence joins TRBV6-5 and TRBJ2-3, with a possible D match to TRBD2 (5 bases). Between the trimmed V and J ends, which lost 6 bases and 5 bases, there was a span of 12 bases. There are 13 residues in the CDR3. Germline CDR1 reads MNHEY; CDR2 reads SVGAGI.